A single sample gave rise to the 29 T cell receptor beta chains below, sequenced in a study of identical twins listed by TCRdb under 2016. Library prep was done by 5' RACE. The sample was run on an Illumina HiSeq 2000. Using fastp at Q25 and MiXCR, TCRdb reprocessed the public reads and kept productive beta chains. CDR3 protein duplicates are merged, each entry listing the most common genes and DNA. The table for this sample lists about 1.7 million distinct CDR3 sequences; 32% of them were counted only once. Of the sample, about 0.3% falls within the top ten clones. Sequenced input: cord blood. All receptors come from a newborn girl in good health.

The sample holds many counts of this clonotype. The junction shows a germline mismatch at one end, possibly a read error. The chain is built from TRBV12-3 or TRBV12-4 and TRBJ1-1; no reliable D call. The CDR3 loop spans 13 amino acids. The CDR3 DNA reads TGCGCCAGCAGCTTGAGGGTGAACACTGAAGCTTTCTTT. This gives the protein CASSLRVNTEAFF.

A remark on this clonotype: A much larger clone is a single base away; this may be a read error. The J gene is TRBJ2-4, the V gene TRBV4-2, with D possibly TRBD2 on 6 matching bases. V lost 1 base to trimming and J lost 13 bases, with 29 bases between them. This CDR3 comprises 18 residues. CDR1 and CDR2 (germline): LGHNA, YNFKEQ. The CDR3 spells CASSQGGLADSPYNEQYF. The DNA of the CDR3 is TGTGCCAGCAGCCAAGGGGGCTTAGCGGATAGTCCCTACAATGAGCAGTACTTC.

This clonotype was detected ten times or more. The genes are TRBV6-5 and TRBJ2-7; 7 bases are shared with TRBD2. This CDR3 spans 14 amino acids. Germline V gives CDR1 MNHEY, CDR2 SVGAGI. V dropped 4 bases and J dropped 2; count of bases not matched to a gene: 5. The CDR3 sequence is CASSFGLGTYEQYF. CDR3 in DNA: TGTGCCAGCAGTTTCGGACTAGGGACCTACGAGCAGTACTTC.

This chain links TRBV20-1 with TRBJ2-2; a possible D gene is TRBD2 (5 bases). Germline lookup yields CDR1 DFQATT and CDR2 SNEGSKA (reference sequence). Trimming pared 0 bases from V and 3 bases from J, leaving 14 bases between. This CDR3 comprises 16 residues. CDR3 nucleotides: TGCAGTGCTAGAGAAACGAGGACTCTTTACACCGGGGAGCTGTTTTTT. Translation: CSARETRTLYTGELFF.

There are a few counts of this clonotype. CDR3 DNA sequence: TGCAGTGCTAGACGTATTGTTACCAATTCACCCCTCCACTTT. Protein product: CSARRIVTNSPLHF. The chain joins TRBV20-1 to TRBJ1-6; no firm D call. V lost 2 bases, J lost 7 bases, and 12 bases lay in between. Germline V gene lookup returns CDR1 DFQATT and CDR2 SNEGSKA (reference sequence). This CDR3 contains 14 residues.

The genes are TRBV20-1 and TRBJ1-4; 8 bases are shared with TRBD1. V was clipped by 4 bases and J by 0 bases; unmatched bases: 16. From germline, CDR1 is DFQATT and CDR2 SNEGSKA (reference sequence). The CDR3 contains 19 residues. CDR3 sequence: CSAIGWAGTGGPTNEKLFF. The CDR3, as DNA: TGCAGTGCTATAGGGTGGGCCGGGACAGGAGGACCAACTAATGAAAAACTGTTTTTT.

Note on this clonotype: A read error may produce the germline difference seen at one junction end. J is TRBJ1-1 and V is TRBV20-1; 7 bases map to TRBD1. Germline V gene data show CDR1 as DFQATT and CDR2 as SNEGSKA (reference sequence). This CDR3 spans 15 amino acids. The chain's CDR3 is CSASEGATVNSEAFF. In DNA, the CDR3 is TGCAGTGCTAGTGAGGGGGCCACGGTGAACTCTGAAGCTTTCTTT.

Here the CDR3 reads CSARDSSRGTDTQYF. The CDR3 DNA reads TGCAGTGCTAGAGATTCCAGTCGGGGGACAGATACGCAGTATTTT. The chain uses TRBV20-1 and TRBJ2-3, with D tentatively TRBD2 (6 bases). The CDR3 extends over 15 amino acids. Looked up from germline, CDR1 is DFQATT and CDR2 is SNEGSKA (reference sequence). V was cut by 0 bases and J by 3 bases, with 13 bases left in between.

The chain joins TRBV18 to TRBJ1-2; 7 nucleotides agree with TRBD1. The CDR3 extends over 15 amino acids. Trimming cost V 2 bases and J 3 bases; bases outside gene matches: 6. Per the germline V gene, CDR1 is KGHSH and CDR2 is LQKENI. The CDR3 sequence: CASSPTTGKDYGYTF. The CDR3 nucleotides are TGTGCCAGCTCACCAACGACAGGGAAGGACTATGGCTACACCTTC.

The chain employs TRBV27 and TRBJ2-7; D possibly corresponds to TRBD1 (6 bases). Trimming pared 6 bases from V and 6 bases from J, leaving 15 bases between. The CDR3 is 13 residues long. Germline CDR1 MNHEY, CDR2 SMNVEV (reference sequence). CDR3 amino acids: CASSLQGSVEQYF. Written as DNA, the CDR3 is TGTGCCAGCAGCCTACAGGGCTCGGTCGAGCAGTACTTC.

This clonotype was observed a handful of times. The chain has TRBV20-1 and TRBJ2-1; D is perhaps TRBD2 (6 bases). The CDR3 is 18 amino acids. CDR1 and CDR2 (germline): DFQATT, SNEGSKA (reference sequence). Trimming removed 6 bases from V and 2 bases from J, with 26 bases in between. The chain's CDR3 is CSAGPPWRDSPAYNEQFF. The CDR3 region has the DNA TGCAGTGCCGGTCCGCCGTGGCGGGACTCCCCCGCCTACAATGAGCAGTTCTTC.

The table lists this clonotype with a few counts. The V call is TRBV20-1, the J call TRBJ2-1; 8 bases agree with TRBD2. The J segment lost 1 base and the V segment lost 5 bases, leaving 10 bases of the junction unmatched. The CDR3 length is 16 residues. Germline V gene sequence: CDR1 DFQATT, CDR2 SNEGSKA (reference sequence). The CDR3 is CSAGIAGGRSYNEQFF. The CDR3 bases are TGCAGTGCTGGGATCGCGGGAGGTAGATCCTACAATGAGCAGTTCTTC.

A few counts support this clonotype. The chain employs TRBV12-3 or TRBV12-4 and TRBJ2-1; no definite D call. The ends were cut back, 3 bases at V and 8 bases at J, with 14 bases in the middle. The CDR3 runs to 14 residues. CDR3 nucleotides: TGTGCCAGCAGTTTTTTGGGTAGAGGCGATGAGCAGTTCTTC. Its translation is CASSFLGRGDEQFF.

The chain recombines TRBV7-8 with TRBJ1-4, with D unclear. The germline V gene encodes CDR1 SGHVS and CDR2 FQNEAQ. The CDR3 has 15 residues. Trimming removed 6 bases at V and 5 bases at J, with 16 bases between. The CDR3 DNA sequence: TGTGCCAGCAGGTCCCCGGGGAAGCCAAATGAAAAACTGTTTTTT. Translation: CASRSPGKPNEKLFF.

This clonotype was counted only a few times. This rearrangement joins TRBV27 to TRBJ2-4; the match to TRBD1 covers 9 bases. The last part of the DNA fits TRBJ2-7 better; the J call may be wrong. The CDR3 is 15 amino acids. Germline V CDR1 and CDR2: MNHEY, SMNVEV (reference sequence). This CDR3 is CASSYRQGGSYEQYF. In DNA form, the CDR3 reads TGTGCCAGCAGTTACCGACAGGGGGGATCCTACGAGCAGTACTTC.

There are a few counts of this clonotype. The CDR3 loop reads CATPRQVTYGYTF. DNA for the CDR3: TGTGCCACTCCGCGGCAGGTGACCTATGGCTACACCTTC. This chain uses TRBV24-1 with TRBJ1-2, with D unclear. V dropped 10 bases and J dropped 4 bases, with 15 bases sitting between them. Germline loops: CDR1 KGHDR, CDR2 SFDVKD. CDR3 length equals 13 residues.

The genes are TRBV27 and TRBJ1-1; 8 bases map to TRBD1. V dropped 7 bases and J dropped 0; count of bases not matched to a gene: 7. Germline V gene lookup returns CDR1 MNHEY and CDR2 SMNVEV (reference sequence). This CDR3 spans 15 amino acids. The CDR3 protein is CASTRTGTVNTEAFF. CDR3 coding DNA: TGTGCCAGCACCCGGACAGGGACGGTGAACACTGAAGCTTTCTTT.

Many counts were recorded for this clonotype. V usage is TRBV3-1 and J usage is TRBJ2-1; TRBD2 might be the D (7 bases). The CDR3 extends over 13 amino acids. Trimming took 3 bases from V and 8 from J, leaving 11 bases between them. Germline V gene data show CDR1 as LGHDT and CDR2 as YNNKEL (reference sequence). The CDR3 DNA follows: TGTGCCAGCAGCCATGGGGGGGCCCATGAGCAGTTCTTC. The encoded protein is CASSHGGAHEQFF.

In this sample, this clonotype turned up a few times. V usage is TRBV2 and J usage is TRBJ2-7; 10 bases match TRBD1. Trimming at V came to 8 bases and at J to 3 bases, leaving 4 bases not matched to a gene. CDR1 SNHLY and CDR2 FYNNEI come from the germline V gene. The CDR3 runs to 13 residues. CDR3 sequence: CASVDRGFYEQYF. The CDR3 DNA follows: TGTGCCAGCGTGGACAGGGGGTTCTACGAGCAGTACTTC.

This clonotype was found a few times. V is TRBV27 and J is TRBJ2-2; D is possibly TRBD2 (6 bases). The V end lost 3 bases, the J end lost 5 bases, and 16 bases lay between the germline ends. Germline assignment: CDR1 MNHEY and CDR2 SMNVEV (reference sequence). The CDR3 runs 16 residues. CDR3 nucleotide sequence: TGTGCCAGCAGTTTGATGGGGGGTAGGAAGACCGGGGAGCTGTTTTTT. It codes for CASSLMGGRKTGELFF.

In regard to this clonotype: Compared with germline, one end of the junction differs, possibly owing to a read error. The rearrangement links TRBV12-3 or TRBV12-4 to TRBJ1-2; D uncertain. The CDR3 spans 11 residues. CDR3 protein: CASSLEYGNTF. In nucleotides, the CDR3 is TGTGCCAGCAGTTTGGAATATGGCAACACCTTC.

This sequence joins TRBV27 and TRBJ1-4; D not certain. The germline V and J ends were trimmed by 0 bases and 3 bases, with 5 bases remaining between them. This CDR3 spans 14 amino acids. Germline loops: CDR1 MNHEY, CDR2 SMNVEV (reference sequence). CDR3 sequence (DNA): TGTGCCAGCAGTTTATCGAGCCCTAATGAAAAACTGTTTTTT. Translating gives CASSLSSPNEKLFF.

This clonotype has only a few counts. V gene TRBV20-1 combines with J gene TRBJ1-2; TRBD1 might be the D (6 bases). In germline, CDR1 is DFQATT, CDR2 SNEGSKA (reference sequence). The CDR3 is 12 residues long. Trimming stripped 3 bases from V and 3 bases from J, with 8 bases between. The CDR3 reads CSARRQDYGYTF. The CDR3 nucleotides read TGCAGTGCTAGGCGACAGGACTATGGCTACACCTTC.

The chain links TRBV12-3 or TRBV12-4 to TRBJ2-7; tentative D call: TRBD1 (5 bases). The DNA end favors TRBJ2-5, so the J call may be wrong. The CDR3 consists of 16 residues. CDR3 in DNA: TGTGCCAGCAGTTACTCGGTCAGGGCGTGGGGAGAGACCCAGTACTTC. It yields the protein CASSYSVRAWGETQYF.

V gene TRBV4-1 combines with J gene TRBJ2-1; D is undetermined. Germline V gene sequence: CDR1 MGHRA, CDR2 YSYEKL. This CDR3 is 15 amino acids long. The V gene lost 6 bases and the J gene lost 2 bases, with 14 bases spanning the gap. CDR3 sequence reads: CASSPWAETYNEQFF. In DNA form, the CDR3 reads TGCGCCAGCAGTCCGTGGGCGGAGACCTACAATGAGCAGTTCTTC.

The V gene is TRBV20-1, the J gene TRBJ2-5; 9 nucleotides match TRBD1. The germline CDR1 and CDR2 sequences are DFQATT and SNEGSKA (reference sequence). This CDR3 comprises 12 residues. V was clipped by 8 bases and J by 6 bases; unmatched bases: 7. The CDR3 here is CSSRDREKTQYF. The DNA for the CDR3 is TGCAGTTCTCGGGACAGGGAGAAGACCCAGTACTTC.

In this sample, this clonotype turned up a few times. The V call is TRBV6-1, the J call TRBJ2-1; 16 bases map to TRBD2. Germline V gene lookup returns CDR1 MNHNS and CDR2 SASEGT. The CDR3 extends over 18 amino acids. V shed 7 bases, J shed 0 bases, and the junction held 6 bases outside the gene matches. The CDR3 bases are TGTGCCAGCACCACGGGACTAGCGGGGGGGAGCTCCTACAATGAGCAGTTCTTC. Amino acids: CASTTGLAGGSSYNEQFF.

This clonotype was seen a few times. CDR3 DNA sequence: TGTGCCAGCGAGCCTAAAGGGCTGGGCAATCAGCCCCAGCATTTT. This codes for CASEPKGLGNQPQHF. This chain links TRBV6-1 with TRBJ1-5, with no clear D. V was cut by 8 bases and J by 2 bases, with 16 bases left in between. The germline CDR1 and CDR2 sequences are MNHNS and SASEGT. CDR3 length: 15 residues.

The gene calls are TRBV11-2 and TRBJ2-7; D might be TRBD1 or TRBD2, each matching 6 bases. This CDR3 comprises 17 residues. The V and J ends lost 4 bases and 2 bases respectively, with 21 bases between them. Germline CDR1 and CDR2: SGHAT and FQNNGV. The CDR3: CASSSKRGDTRPYEQYF. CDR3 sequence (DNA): TGTGCCAGCAGCTCAAAGAGGGGGGACACAAGACCCTACGAGCAGTACTTC.